Below are 27 T cell receptor beta chains sequenced from a single sample in a study of T-cell memory formation after mild COVID-19. TCRdb re-called the 5' RACE reads with MiXCR, one entry per CDR3 protein. Of about 240,000 distinct CDR3 sequences in the sample, approximately 9% were seen once. Sequencing was carried out using PBMCs or a T cell subset sorted from them (not recorded which). All receptors derive from a man in his late teens or twenties who had mild COVID-19 (a few samples of this study predate the infection). Cell type and time point are not known.

This clonotype was counted only a few times. J is TRBJ2-7 and V is TRBV5-1; perhaps TRBD1 as D (6 bases). The CDR3 is 18 amino acids. Germline V gene lookup returns CDR1 SGHRS and CDR2 YFSETQ. Trimming removed 7 bases at V and 5 bases at J, with 31 bases between. The CDR3 loop is CASLPRTAPVKQRDEQYV. CDR3 DNA: TGCGCCAGCCTGCCCAGGACAGCCCCAGTTAAGCAACGTGACGAGCAGTACGTC.

This clonotype was observed once. The chain links TRBV6-2 or TRBV6-3 to TRBJ1-5; D not certain. Germline V lookup: CDR1 MNHEY, CDR2 SVGEGT. V was clipped by 7 bases and J by 4 bases, with 14 bases between them. The CDR3 totals 14 residues. The chain's CDR3 is CASTDPLPNQPQHF. CDR3 coding DNA: TGTGCCAGCACCGATCCCCTTCCTAATCAGCCCCAGCATTTT.

The chain carries TRBV3-1 and TRBJ2-1, with D perhaps matching TRBD1 (6 bases). The length of the CDR3 is 13 residues. Deletions cut 4 bases from V and 9 bases from J, with 13 bases between. The V gene's germline CDR1 is LGHDT and CDR2 YNNKEL (reference sequence). CDR3 nucleotide sequence: TGTGCCAGCAGCCTCCATAGGGGGATTGAGCAGTTCTTC. Its translation: CASSLHRGIEQFF.

The chain recombines TRBV5-1 with TRBJ1-2; 8 bases line up with TRBD1. With V trimmed by 4 bases and J by 8 bases, 4 bases remained unmatched. The germline CDR1 and CDR2 sequences are SGHRS and YFSETQ. This CDR3 has 12 amino acids. The CDR3 DNA follows: TGCGCCAGCAGCGCGACAGGGGCCGGCTACACCTTC. It specifies CASSATGAGYTF.

There are a few counts of this clonotype. The chain links TRBV29-1 to TRBJ2-1; TRBD2 matches 10 bases. The trim removed 0 bases at V and 0 bases at J, leaving 8 bases unmatched. This CDR3 comprises 18 residues. Germline-derived CDR1 and CDR2 are SQVTM and ANQGSEA. CDR3 sequence (DNA): TGCAGCGTTGAAGATCCCGTTAGCGGGGGGCCCTCCTACAATGAGCAGTTCTTC. Protein product: CSVEDPVSGGPSYNEQFF.

The chain couples TRBV7-9 to TRBJ2-3, with 8 bases matching TRBD2. There are 16 residues in the CDR3. J lost 7 bases, V lost 6 bases, and 15 bases had no gene match. Germline V gene sequence: CDR1 SEHNR, CDR2 FQNEAQ (reference sequence). This CDR3 is CASRPRRAGGSYTQYF. The DNA for the CDR3 is TGTGCCAGCAGACCCCGGAGGGCGGGGGGTTCATATACGCAGTATTTT.

This chain's CDR3 is CASSLVETANTEAFF. The CDR3 DNA reads as TGTGCCAGCAGCTTAGTTGAGACAGCCAACACTGAAGCTTTCTTT. The V gene is TRBV11-2, the J gene TRBJ1-1; TRBD1 might be the D (5 bases). CDR3 length: 15 amino acids. Germline CDR1 is SGHAT and CDR2 is FQNNGV. V lost 1 base and J lost 2, with 11 bases in between.

J is TRBJ1-6 and V is TRBV20-1; D gene uncertain. CDR3 size: 13 residues. Germline V gene lookup returns CDR1 DFQATT and CDR2 SNEGSKA (reference sequence). Deletions cut 3 bases from V and 9 bases from J, with 12 bases between. CDR3 protein: CSASLGHGSPLHF. The CDR3, as DNA: TGCAGTGCTAGCTTGGGTCACGGTTCACCCCTCCACTTT.

This clonotype was counted at least ten times. J is TRBJ1-1 and V is TRBV7-2; no clear D gene. This CDR3 spans 14 amino acids. The V and J ends lost 4 bases and 6 bases respectively, with 15 bases between them. Germline V lookup: CDR1 SGHTA, CDR2 FQGNSA. The CDR3 here is CASSSVIISAEAFF. CDR3 sequence (DNA): TGTGCCAGCAGCTCGGTGATTATAAGCGCTGAAGCTTTCTTT.

The CDR3 DNA is TGTGCCAGCAGTGACTCCCCGGACAGGAACACTGAAGCTTTCTTT. It specifies CASSDSPDRNTEAFF. V gene TRBV6-4 combines with J gene TRBJ1-1, with a tentative D call TRBD1 (6 bases). V lost 0 bases and J lost 1, with 9 bases in between. The CDR3 consists of 15 residues. Germline loops: CDR1 MRHNA, CDR2 SNTAGT.

The CDR3 DNA reads TGTGCCAGCAGCCCCTATTACGAAAAGGGGGAAAAACTGTTTTTT. This encodes CASSPYYEKGEKLFF. The chain couples TRBV5-5 to TRBJ1-4, with D possibly TRBD1 on 5 matching bases. The V gene lost 4 bases and the J gene lost 8 bases, with 18 bases spanning the gap. This CDR3 has 15 amino acids. Germline V gene data show CDR1 as SGHKS and CDR2 as YYEKEE (reference sequence).

This clonotype was picked up a small number of times. In nucleotides, the CDR3 is TGTGCCAGCACTCTAGCGGGGCCTGCAGATACGCAGTATTTT. Protein: CASTLAGPADTQYF. The chain recombines TRBV7-3 with TRBJ2-3; TRBD2 matches 9 bases. Trimming cost V 7 bases and J 4 bases; bases outside gene matches: 6. CDR3 length: 14 residues. Germline CDR1 is SGHTA and CDR2 is FQGTGA.

This chain uses TRBV5-1 with TRBJ2-5; D assignment may be TRBD1 or TRBD2 (5 bases each). The CDR3 is 14 residues long. Germline V gene sequence: CDR1 SGHRS, CDR2 YFSETQ. The V and J ends lost 5 bases and 2 bases respectively, with 13 bases between them. CDR3 sequence: CASRSGTEQETQYF. In DNA form, the CDR3 reads TGCGCCAGCAGATCCGGGACGGAACAAGAGACCCAGTACTTC.

CDR3 in amino acids: CSARVRGRGPQHF. The CDR3 DNA follows: TGCAGTGCTAGAGTAAGGGGGCGGGGGCCCCAGCATTTT. This chain links TRBV20-1 with TRBJ1-5; TRBD1 matches at 7 bases. The trim removed 1 base at V and 9 bases at J, leaving 6 bases unmatched. Germline V gene lookup returns CDR1 DFQATT and CDR2 SNEGSKA (reference sequence). The CDR3 consists of 13 residues.

The gene calls are TRBV6-6 and TRBJ1-1; no reliable D call. CDR1 and CDR2 (germline): MNHNY, SVGAGI (reference sequence). The CDR3 runs to 14 residues. With 6 bases removed from V and 0 bases from J, the gap between germline ends came to 11 bases. DNA for the CDR3: TGTGCCAGCAGACTGACAAGGATGAACACTGAAGCTTTCTTT. This gives the protein CASRLTRMNTEAFF.

This clonotype has only a few counts. The gene calls are TRBV7-2 and TRBJ2-7, with 8 positions matching TRBD1. With 3 bases clipped from V and 3 bases from J, the junction kept 4 bases outside the gene matches. The CDR3 length is 14 residues. Germline CDR1 reads SGHTA; CDR2 reads FQGNSA. The CDR3 sequence: CASSLIGQGYEQYF. The CDR3 DNA reads TGTGCCAGCAGCTTGATCGGACAGGGCTACGAGCAGTACTTC. Full variable domain (outside the CDR3, taken from reference TRBV7-2 and TRBJ2-7): GAGVSQSPSNKVTEKGKDVELRCDPISGHTALYWYRQSLGQGLEFLIYFQGNSAPDKSGLPSDRFSAERTGGSVSTLTIQRTQQEDSAVYLCASSLIGQGYEQYFGPGTRLTVT.

The V and J genes are TRBV29-1 and TRBJ2-3; D call uncertain. Germline loops: CDR1 SQVTM, CDR2 ANQGSEA. The CDR3 has 11 amino acids. The CDR3: CGELSTDTQYF. DNA for the CDR3: TGCGGCGAACTTAGCACAGATACGCAGTATTTT.

This clonotype showed up just a few times. The chain is built from TRBV20-1 and TRBJ2-1; no definite D call. V lost 1 base to trimming and J lost 5 bases, with 6 bases between them. The CDR3 spans 12 residues. Germline lookup yields CDR1 DFQATT and CDR2 SNEGSKA (reference sequence). DNA of the CDR3: TGCAGTGCTAGAGGCCGAAACAATGAGCAGTTCTTC. This translates into CSARGRNNEQFF.

This clonotype was seen more than once but under ten times. In DNA form, the CDR3 reads TGTGCCAGCAGTCCACAGACGATCTCGACTGAAGCTTTCTTT. It codes for CASSPQTISTEAFF. The chain recombines TRBV6-6 with TRBJ1-1; D gene ambiguous. Germline values: CDR1 MNHNY, CDR2 SVGAGI (reference sequence). V gave up 5 bases and J gave up 5 bases, with 15 bases separating them. CDR3 size: 14 residues.

This clonotype has more than one count but fewer than ten. V and J are TRBV20-1 and TRBJ2-5; D is uncertain. The V and J ends lost 3 bases and 4 bases respectively, with 18 bases between them. Germline loops: CDR1 DFQATT, CDR2 SNEGSKA (reference sequence). The CDR3 consists of 15 residues. CDR3 nucleotide sequence: TGCAGTGCTAGGGCGGCCGGTGGGGTAGGAGAGACCCAGTACTTC. This translates into CSARAAGGVGETQYF.

The V gene is TRBV6-5, the J gene TRBJ2-5; possible D gene TRBD1, 6 bases. V was shortened by 5 bases and J by 1 base, with 17 bases between the two germline ends. The germline V gene has CDR1 MNHEY and CDR2 SVGAGI. The CDR3 is 16 amino acids. The CDR3 protein is CASSHRVGEVQETQYF. DNA for the CDR3: TGTGCCAGCAGTCACAGGGTGGGGGAAGTCCAAGAGACCCAGTACTTC.

This clonotype was seen a few times. V gene TRBV9 combines with J gene TRBJ1-4; a weak D match, TRBD1 (5 bases). CDR3 length: 16 residues. Germline CDR1 is SGDLS and CDR2 is YYNGEE. V lost 0 bases and J lost 5, with 14 bases in between. This CDR3 is CASSVGAGARNEKLFF. Written as DNA, the CDR3 is TGTGCCAGCAGCGTAGGGGCCGGGGCACGGAATGAAAAACTGTTTTTT. The full variable domain, its missing parts supplied by reference TRBV9 and TRBJ1-4, is DSGVTQTPKHLITATGQRVTLRCSPRSGDLSVYWYQQSLDQGLQFLIQYYNGEERAKGNILERFSAQQFPDLHSELNLSSLELGDSALYFCASSVGAGARNEKLFFGSGTQLSVL.

In its sample, this clonotype was seen a few times. This sequence joins TRBV7-9 and TRBJ1-4; 8 bases line up with TRBD1. The J segment lost 5 bases and the V segment lost 5 bases, leaving 7 bases of the junction unmatched. The length of the CDR3 is 15 residues. Germline CDR1 is SEHNR and CDR2 is FQNEAQ (reference sequence). CDR3: CASSRTQGVNEKLFF. The DNA for the CDR3 is TGTGCCAGCAGCCGGACACAGGGGGTGAATGAAAAACTGTTTTTT.

The sample holds a few counts of this clonotype. The conserved phenylalanine or tryptophan normally closing the CDR3 is absent here, so this likely arose from a read error. It is unclear where the CDR3 begins or ends on the DNA, so no DNA is shown, and the CDR3 is as TCRdb lists it. V is TRBV20-1 and J is TRBJ2-5; no check of the table's D call, TRBD2, against the DNA was made. CDR1 is DFQATT and CDR2 is SNEGSKA in the germline V gene (reference sequence). The CDR3 is 12 amino acids long, termini counted. CDR3 protein: CSAREAGGLLGV.

The chain links TRBV7-2 to TRBJ1-4; possible D gene TRBD1, 6 bases. Germline CDR1 is SGHTA and CDR2 is FQGNSA. V shed 3 bases and J shed 8 bases, with 19 bases lying between them. The CDR3 length is 16 residues. CDR3 in DNA: TGTGCCAGCAGCTTCGCCGCGACAGGTGTAGGAGAAAAACTGTTTTTT. Amino acid sequence: CASSFAATGVGEKLFF.

This clonotype was picked up a small number of times. The J gene is TRBJ1-1, the V gene TRBV7-3, with D possibly being TRBD1 (5 bases). CDR1 is SGHTA, CDR2 FQGTGA, per germline. V dropped 1 base and J dropped 5 bases, with 11 bases sitting between them. The CDR3 contains 14 residues. CDR3 sequence: CASSLKGVRTEAFF. In DNA form, the CDR3 reads TGTGCCAGCAGCTTAAAAGGGGTTCGAACTGAAGCTTTCTTT.

This rearrangement joins TRBV9 to TRBJ2-1, with 8 bases identical to TRBD2. The CDR3 runs 16 residues. Germline CDR1 SGDLS, CDR2 YYNGEE. The V segment lost 7 bases and the J segment 4 bases; nucleotides outside the gene matches: 13. The CDR3 coding sequence is TGTGCCAGCGGAATACTCTGGGCTAGCGGGTACAATGAGCAGTTCTTC. The encoded protein is CASGILWASGYNEQFF.